The sequence of this T cell receptor beta chain was determined in a study of siplizumab effects on memory and regulatory T cells (dated by TCRdb to the late 2010s). With respect to the entire study: The study examined how the anti-CD2 antibody siplizumab affects alloreactive T-cell subsets in allogeneic mixed lymphocyte reactions built from human PBMCs.

The library was produced with the immunoSEQ multiplex PCR assay. The deep sequencing platform assayed 90,000 to 100,000 TCR templates per sample. Genomic DNA extracted from sorted T cells was the material used for TCRbeta CDR3 sequencing. The paper's processing steps were these. The R programming language was used for the clonal analysis of the TCRbeta CDR3 data. Unstimulated samples were compared with post-reaction CFSE-low samples to define alloreactive CD4+ and CD8+ clones. By matching sequences to the repertoires of sorted unstimulated Treg and non-Treg cells, each alloreactive CD4+ clone was assigned a regulatory or non-regulatory origin. Drawn from immuneACCESS, this table holds only the in-frame rearrangements with V and J called that TCRdb kept. Clones are partly lost; checked studies trace under half to an unresolved V gene and leave the rest unexplained. V and J calls and clone size are as listed in that table; D and trimming were resolved from the DNA. This sample is represented by tens of thousands of clones; approximately 95% of them were singletons. The ten largest clones add up to approximately 0.3% of the sample.

This clone showed up just once. Its antigen remains unidentified. No base qualities exist here, and no much larger clone lies one base off it. What the study reported, not specific to this receptor: Among mappable alloreactive CD4+ clones, an average Treg-derived fraction of about 69% was observed with siplizumab, compared with roughly 27% in control reactions. No functional confirmation was obtained for the suppressive function of proliferating Tregs from siplizumab cultures. Greater diversity appeared to be present in unstimulated naive T cells than in memory T cells, and a substantial contribution to the alloresponse seemed to be made by naive cells. Because sequences below about 10^-5 frequency were poorly captured, only a minor fraction of alloreactive clones could be mapped to unstimulated subsets. The cumulative frequency of alloreactive sequences that could be traced back to unstimulated CD4+ memory T cells was significantly reduced by siplizumab. Roughly 80-95% of proliferating CD4+ or CD8+ clones could not be assigned a naive or memory phenotype.

Trimming removed 5 bases from V and 8 bases from J, leaving 15 bases between the germline ends. Taken from the germline V gene (reference sequence), the CDR1 and CDR2 loops are GTSNPN and SVGIG. Measured from the cysteine to the phenylalanine, the CDR3 is 12 residues long. The only DNA kept is the CDR3, 36 bases in frame from the first base. Sorted unstimulated T cells and proliferating T cells recovered from mixed lymphocyte reactions underwent TCRbeta CDR3 sequencing. Fresh whole blood from roughly ten HLA-typed healthy donors served as the source for isolating PBMCs. To map where alloreactive clones came from, CD4+ non-regulatory T cells in the unstimulated state were FACS-sorted.

Sequencing was performed on non-Treg CD4+ T cells sorted from blood. The label giving this sample's cell subset or site can be read as: FACS-sorted unstimulated CD4+ non-regulatory T cells. Rearrangement joined TRBV30 to TRBJ1-2; no confident D gene assignment can be made. The receptor was derived from a human donor in good health. In nucleotides, the sequence is TGTGCCTGGTCTTTCACTCAGACGGGCTACACCTTC. This gives the protein CAWSFTQTGYTF.